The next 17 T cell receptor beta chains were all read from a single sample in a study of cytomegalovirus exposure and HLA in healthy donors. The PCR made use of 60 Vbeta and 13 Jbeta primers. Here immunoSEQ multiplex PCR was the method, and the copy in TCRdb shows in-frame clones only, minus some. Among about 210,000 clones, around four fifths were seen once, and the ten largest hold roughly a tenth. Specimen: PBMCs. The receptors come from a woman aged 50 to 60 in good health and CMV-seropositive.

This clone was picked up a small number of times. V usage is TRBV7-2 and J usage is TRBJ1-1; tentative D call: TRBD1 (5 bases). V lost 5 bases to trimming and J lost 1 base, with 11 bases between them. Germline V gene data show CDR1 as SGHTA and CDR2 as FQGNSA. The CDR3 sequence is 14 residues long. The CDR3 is CASSPDRQNTEAFF. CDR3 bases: TGTGCCAGCAGCCCTGACAGACAGAACACTGAAGCTTTCTTT.

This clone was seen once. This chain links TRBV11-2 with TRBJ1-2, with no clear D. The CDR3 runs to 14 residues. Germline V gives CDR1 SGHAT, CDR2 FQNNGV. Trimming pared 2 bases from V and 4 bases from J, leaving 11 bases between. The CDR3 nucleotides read TGTGCCAGCAGCTTAAACAGAGTAGTCTATGGCTACACCTTC. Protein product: CASSLNRVVYGYTF.

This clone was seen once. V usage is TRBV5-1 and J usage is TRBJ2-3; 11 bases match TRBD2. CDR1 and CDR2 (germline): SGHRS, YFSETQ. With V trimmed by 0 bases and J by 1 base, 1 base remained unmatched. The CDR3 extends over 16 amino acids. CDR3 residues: CASSLETSGGTDTQYF. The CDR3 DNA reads TGCGCCAGCAGCTTGGAGACTAGCGGGGGCACAGATACGCAGTATTTT.

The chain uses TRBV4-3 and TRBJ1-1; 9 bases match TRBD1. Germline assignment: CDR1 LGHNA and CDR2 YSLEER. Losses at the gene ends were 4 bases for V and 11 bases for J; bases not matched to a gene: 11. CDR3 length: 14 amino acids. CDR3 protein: CASSPMLDRGWAFF. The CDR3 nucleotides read TGCGCCAGCAGCCCCATGCTCGACAGGGGGTGGGCTTTCTTT.

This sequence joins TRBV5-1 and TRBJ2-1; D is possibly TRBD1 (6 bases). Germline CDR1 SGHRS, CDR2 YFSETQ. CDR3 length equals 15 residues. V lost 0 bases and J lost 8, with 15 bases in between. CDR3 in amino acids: CASSLELGAGYEQFF. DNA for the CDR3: TGCGCCAGCAGCTTGGAGTTGGGGGCGGGCTATGAGCAGTTCTTC.

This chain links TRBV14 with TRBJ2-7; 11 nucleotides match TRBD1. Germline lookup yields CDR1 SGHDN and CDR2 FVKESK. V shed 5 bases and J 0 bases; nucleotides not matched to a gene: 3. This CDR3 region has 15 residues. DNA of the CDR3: TGTGCCAGCAGCGGGGGACAGGGGGACTCCTACGAGCAGTACTTC. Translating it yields CASSGGQGDSYEQYF.

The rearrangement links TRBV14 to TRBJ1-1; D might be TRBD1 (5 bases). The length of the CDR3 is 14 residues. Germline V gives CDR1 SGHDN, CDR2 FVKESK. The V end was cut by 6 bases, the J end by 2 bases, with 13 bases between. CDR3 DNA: TGTGCCAGCAGGATGGCAGGGATTAACACTGAAGCTTTCTTT. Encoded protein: CASRMAGINTEAFF.

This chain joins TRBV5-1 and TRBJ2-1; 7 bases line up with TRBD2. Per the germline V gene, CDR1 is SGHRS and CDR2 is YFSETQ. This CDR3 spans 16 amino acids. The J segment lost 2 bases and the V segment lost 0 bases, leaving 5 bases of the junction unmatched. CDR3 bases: TGCGCCAGCAGCTTGGATCCCGGGGGGACCTACAATGAGCAGTTCTTC. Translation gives CASSLDPGGTYNEQFF.

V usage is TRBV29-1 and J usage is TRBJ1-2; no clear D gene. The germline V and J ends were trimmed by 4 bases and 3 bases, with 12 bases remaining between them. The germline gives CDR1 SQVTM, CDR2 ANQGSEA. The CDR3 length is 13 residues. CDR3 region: CSVVSVLHYGYTF. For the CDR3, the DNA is TGCAGCGTTGTGTCAGTGCTCCACTATGGCTACACCTTC.

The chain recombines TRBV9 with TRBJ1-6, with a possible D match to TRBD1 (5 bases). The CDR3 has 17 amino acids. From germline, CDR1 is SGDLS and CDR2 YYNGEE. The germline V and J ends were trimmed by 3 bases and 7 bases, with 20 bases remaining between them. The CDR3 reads CASSAGPGGARNSPLHF. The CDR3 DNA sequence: TGTGCCAGCAGCGCGGGCCCCGGGGGAGCCCGGAATTCACCCCTCCACTTT.

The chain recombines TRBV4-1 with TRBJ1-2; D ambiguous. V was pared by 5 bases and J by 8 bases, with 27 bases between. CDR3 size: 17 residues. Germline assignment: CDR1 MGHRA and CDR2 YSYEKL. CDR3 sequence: CASSSPLKQSAGGGYTF. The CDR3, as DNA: TGCGCCAGCAGCTCCCCTCTTAAGCAGTCAGCGGGAGGAGGCTACACCTTC.

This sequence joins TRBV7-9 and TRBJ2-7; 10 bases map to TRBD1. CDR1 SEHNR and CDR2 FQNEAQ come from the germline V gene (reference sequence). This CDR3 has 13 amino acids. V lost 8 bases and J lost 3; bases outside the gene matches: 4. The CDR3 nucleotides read TGTGCCAGCCGCGGGACAGGGGTCTACGAGCAGTACTTC. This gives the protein CASRGTGVYEQYF.

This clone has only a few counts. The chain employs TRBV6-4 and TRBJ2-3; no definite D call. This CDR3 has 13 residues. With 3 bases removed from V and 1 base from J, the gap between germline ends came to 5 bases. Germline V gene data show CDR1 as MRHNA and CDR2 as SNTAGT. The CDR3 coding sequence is TGTGCCAGCAGTGAACGGGGCACAGATACGCAGTATTTT. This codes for CASSERGTDTQYF.

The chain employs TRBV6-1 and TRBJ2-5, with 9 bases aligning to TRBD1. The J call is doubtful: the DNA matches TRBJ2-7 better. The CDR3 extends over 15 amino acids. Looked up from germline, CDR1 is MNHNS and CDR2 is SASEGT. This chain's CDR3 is CASSEWDRAPYEQYF. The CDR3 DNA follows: TGTGCCAGCAGTGAATGGGACAGGGCCCCCTACGAGCAGTACTTC.

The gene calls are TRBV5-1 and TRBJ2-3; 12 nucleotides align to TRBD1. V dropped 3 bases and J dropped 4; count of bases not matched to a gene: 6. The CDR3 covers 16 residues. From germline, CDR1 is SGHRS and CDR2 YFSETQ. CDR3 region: CASSSGDRGRSDTQYF. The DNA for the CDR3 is TGCGCCAGCAGCTCAGGGGACAGGGGGCGTTCAGATACGCAGTATTTT.

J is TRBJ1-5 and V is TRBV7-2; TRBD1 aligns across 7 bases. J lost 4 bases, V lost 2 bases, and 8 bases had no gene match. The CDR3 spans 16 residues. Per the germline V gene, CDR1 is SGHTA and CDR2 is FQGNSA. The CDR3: CASSLHQGVANQPQHF. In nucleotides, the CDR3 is TGTGCCAGCAGCTTACATCAGGGGGTAGCAAATCAGCCCCAGCATTTT.

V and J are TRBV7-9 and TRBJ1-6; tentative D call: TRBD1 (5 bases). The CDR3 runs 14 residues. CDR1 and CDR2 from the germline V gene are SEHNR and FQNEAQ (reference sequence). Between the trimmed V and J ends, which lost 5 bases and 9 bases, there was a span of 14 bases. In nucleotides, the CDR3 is TGTGCCAGCAGCCAAGACAGCAGGAGTTCACCCCTCCACTTT. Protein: CASSQDSRSSPLHF.